This T cell receptor (beta chain) was retrieved from a study of T-cell memory formation after mild COVID-19. Overall study results and limits: Contracting clones localized mainly to CM and EM when CD4+ and mainly to EMRA when CD8+. For second-wave clones that peaked at day 37, SARS-CoV-2 specificity went unverified.

Details on this clonotype: What it binds is not known.

The germline V gene encodes CDR1 DFQATT and CDR2 SNEGSKA (reference sequence). This CDR3 has 14 amino acids. V lost 5 bases and J 0 bases, leaving 13 bases between the germline ends. 5'RACE with constant-segment primers yielded barcoded, UMI-tagged TCR alpha and TCR beta cDNA libraries. A single record per CDR3 protein comes from TCRdb applying MiXCR to the 5' RACE reads. Among roughly 280,000 distinct CDR3 sequences, 15% to 20% were seen once, and the ten largest hold about a fifth. The source is a man aged 18 to 29 who had mild COVID-19 (a few samples of this study predate the infection). Cell type and time point are not known. The chain combines TRBV20-1 with TRBJ1-1; unclear D gene. The specimen sequenced was PBMCs or a T cell subset sorted from them (not recorded which). CDR3 loop: CSARREGMNTEAFF. Written as DNA, the CDR3 is TGCAGTGCTCGTAGGGAGGGAATGAACACTGAAGCTTTCTTT.